This entry concerns a single T cell receptor (beta chain). At the DNA level, this CDR3 is encoded by other sequences in the same sample as well. Data came from immunoSEQ multiplex PCR; TCRdb stores just in-frame clones and leaves some out. Of tens of thousands of clones listed, about 91% are singletons. Germline assignment: CDR1 MNHEY and CDR2 SVGAGI. The CDR3 has 16 residues. With V trimmed by 2 bases and J by 8 bases, 6 bases remained unmatched. The sample originates from a study of T cells in localized non-small cell lung cancer. This clonotype was obtained from a male donor older than 55 with stage I lung adenocarcinoma. The V and J genes are TRBV6-5 and TRBJ1-6; 10 bases line up with TRBD1. The sequencing used peripheral blood, collected before any cancer treatment. CDR3 in DNA: TGTGCCAGCAGTTACGAGAGGACAGGGGGATATTCACCCCTCCACTTT. This gives the protein CASSYERTGGYSPLHF.